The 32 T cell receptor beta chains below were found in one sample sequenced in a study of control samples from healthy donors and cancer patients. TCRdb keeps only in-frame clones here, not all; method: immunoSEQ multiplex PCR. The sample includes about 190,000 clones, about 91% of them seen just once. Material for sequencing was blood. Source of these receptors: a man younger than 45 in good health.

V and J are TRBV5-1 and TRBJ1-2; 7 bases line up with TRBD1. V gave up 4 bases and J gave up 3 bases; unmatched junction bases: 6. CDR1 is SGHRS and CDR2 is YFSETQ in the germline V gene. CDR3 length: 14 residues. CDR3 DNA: TGCGCCAGCAGCACAGGGGCCCGCCACTATGGCTACACCTTC. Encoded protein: CASSTGARHYGYTF.

In nucleotides, the CDR3 is TGTGCCAGCAGTCCCACCGGGGACAGCTATGGCTACACCTTC. Residues: CASSPTGDSYGYTF. The rearrangement uses TRBV7-3 and TRBJ1-2; 7 bases are a match to TRBD1. The V segment lost 6 bases and the J segment 4 bases; nucleotides outside the gene matches: 8. CDR3 size: 14 residues. In germline, CDR1 is SGHTA, CDR2 FQGTGA.

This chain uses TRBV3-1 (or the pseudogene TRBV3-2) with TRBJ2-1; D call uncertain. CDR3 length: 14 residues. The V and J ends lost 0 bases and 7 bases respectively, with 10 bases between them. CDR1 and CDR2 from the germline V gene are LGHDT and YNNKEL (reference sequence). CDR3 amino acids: CASSQDTVGNEQFF. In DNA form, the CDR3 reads TGTGCCAGCAGCCAAGATACGGTCGGGAATGAGCAGTTCTTC.

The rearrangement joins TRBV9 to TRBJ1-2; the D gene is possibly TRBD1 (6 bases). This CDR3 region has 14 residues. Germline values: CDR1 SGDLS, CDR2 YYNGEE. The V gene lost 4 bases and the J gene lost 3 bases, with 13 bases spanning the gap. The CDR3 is CASSYRDTDYGYTF. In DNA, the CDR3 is TGTGCCAGCAGCTACAGGGATACGGACTATGGCTACACCTTC. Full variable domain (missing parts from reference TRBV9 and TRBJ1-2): DSGVTQTPKHLITATGQRVTLRCSPRSGDLSVYWYQQSLDQGLQFLIQYYNGEERAKGNILERFSAQQFPDLHSELNLSSLELGDSALYFCASSYRDTDYGYTFGSGTRLTVV.

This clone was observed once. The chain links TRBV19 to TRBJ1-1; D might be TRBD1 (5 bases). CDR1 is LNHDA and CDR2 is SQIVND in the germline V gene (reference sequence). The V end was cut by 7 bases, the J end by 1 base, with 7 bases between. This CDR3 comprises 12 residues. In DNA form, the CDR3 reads TGTGCCAGTACACAGGAGAACACTGAAGCTTTCTTT. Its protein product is CASTQENTEAFF.

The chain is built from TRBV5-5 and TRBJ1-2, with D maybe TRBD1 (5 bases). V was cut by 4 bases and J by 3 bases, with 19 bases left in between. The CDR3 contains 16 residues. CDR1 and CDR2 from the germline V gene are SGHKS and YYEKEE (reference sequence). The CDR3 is CASSRGPTLGDYGYTF. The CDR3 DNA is TGTGCCAGCAGCAGGGGCCCGACTCTGGGGGACTATGGCTACACCTTC.

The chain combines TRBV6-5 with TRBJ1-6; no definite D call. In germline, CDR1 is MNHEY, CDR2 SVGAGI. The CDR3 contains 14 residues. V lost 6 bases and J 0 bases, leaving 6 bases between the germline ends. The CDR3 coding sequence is TGTGCCAGCAGACTGAACTCCTATAATTCACCCCTCCACTTT. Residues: CASRLNSYNSPLHF.

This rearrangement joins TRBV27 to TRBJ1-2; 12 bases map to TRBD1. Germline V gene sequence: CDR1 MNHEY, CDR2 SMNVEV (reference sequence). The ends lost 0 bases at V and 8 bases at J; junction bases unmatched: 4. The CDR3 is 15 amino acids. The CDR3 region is CASSLSGTGGRGYTF. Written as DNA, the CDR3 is TGTGCCAGCAGTTTATCCGGGACAGGGGGCCGGGGCTACACCTTC.

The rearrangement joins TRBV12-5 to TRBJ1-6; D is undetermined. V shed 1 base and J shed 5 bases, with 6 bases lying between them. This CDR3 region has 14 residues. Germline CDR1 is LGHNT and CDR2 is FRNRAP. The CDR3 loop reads CASGLGPDNSPLHF. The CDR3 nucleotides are TGTGCTAGTGGTTTGGGGCCCGATAATTCACCCCTCCACTTT.

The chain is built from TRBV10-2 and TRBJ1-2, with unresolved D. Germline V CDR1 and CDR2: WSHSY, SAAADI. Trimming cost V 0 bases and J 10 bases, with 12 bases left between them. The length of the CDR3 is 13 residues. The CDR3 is CASSESYGPYYTF. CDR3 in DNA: TGCGCCAGCAGTGAGTCTTACGGGCCGTACTACACCTTC.

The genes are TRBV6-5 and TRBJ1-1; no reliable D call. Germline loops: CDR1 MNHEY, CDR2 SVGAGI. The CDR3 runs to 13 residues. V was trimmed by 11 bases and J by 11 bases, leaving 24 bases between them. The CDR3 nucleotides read TGTGCCGCAGCTCCTCGGAGTACGGTTTCGGCTTTCTTT. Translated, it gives CAAAPRSTVSAFF.

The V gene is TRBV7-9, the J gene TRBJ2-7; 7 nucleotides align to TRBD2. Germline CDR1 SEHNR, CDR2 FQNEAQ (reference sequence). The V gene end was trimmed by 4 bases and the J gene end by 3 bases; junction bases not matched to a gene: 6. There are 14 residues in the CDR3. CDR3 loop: CASSYGGTRYEQYF. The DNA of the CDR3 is TGTGCCAGCAGCTACGGGGGGACCCGCTACGAGCAGTACTTC.

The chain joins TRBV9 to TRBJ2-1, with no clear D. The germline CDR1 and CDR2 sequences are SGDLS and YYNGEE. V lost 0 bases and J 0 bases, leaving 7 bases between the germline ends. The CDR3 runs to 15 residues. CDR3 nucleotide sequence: TGTGCCAGCAGCGTAGCCCCGAGCTCCTACAATGAGCAGTTCTTC. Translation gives CASSVAPSSYNEQFF.

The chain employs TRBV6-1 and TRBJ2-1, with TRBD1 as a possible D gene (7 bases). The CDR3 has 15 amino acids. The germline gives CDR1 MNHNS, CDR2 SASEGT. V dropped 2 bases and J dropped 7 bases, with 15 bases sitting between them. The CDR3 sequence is CASSERKAGGNEQFF. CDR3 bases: TGTGCCAGCAGTGAAAGGAAGGCAGGGGGGAATGAGCAGTTCTTC.

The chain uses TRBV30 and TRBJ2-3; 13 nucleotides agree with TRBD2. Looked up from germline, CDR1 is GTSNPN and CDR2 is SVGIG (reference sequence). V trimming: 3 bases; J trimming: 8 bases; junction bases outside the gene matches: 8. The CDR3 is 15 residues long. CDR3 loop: CAWSPGLAGPATQYF. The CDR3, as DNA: TGTGCCTGGAGCCCGGGACTAGCGGGGCCCGCTACGCAGTATTTT.

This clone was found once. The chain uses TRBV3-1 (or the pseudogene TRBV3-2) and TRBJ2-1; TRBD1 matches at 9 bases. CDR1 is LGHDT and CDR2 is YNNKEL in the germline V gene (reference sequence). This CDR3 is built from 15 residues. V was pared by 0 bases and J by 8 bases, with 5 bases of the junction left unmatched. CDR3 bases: TGTGCCAGCAGCCAAGAAGGGACAGGGAGATATGAGCAGTTCTTC. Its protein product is CASSQEGTGRYEQFF.

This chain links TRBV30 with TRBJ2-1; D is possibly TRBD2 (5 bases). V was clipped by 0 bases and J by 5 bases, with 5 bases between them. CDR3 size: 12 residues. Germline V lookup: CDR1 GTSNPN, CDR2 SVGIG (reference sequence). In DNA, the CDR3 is TGTGCCTGGAGTGTAGCGGACAATGAGCAGTTCTTC. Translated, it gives CAWSVADNEQFF.

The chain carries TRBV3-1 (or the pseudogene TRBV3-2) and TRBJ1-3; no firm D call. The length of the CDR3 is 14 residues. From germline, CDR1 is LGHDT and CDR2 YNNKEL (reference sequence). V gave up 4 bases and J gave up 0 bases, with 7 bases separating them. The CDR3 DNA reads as TGTGCCAGCAGCCGCTCAAGCTCTGGAAACACCATATATTTT. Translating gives CASSRSSSGNTIYF.

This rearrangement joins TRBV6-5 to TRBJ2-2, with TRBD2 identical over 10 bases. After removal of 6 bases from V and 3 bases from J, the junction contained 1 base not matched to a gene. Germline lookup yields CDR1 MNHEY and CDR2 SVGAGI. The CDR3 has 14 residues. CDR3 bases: TGTGCCAGCAGAGCGGGGGGGGACACCGGGGAGCTGTTTTTT. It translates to CASRAGGDTGELFF.

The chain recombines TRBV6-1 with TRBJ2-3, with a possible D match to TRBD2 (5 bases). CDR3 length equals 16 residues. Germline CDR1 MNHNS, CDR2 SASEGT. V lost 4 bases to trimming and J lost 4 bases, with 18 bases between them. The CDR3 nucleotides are TGTGCCAGCAGTGTAGGACTCCTTCTTTCATCAGATACGCAGTATTTT. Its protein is CASSVGLLLSSDTQYF.

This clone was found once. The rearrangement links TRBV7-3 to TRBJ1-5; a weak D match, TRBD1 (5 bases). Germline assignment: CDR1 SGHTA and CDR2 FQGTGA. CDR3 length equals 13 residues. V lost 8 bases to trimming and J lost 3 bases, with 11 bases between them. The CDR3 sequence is CASGRGPNQPQHF. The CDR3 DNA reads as TGTGCCAGCGGCCGGGGACCCAATCAGCCCCAGCATTTT.

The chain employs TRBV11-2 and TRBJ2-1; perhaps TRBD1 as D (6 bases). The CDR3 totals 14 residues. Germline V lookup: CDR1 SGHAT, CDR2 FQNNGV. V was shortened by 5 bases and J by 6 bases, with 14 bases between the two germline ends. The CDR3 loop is CASSGRTDPNEQFF. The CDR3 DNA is TGTGCCAGCAGCGGGCGGACAGACCCCAATGAGCAGTTCTTC.

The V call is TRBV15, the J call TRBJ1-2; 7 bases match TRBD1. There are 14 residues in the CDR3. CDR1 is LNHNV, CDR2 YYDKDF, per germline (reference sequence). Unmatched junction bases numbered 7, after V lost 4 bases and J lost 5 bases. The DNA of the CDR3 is TGTGCCACCAGCACGAGGGACAGCTTGTATGGCTACACCTTC. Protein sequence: CATSTRDSLYGYTF.

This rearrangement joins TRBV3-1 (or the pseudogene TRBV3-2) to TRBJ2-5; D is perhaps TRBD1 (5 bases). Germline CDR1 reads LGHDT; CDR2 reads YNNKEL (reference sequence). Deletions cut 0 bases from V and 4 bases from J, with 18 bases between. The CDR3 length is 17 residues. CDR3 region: CASSQDWGRDFGETQYF. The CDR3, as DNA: TGTGCCAGCAGCCAAGACTGGGGCAGGGATTTTGGAGAGACCCAGTACTTC.

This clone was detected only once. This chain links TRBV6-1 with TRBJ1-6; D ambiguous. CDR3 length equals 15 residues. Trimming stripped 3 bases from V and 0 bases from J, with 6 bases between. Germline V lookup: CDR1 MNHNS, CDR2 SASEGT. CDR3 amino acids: CASSDRSSYNSPLHF. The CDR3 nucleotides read TGTGCCAGCAGTGACAGGAGCTCCTATAATTCACCCCTCCACTTT.

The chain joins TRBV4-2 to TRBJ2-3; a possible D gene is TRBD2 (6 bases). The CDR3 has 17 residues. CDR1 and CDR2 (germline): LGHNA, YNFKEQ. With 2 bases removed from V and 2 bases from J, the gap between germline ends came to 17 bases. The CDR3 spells CASSQHVSGFFTDTQYF. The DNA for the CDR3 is TGTGCCAGCAGCCAACACGTCAGCGGGTTCTTCACAGATACGCAGTATTTT.

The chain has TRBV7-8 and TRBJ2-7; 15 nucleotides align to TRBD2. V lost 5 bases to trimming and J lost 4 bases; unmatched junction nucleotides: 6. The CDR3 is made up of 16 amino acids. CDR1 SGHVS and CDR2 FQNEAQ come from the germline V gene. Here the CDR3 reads CASSKGTSGGIYEQYF. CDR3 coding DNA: TGTGCCAGCAGCAAGGGGACTAGCGGGGGGATATACGAGCAGTACTTC.

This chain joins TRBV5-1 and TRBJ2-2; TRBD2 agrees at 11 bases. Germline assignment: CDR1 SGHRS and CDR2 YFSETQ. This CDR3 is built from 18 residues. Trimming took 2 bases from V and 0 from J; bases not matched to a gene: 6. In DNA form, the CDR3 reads TGCGCCAGCAGCTTCACGACTAGCGGGACCTCGAACACCGGGGAGCTGTTTTTT. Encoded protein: CASSFTTSGTSNTGELFF.

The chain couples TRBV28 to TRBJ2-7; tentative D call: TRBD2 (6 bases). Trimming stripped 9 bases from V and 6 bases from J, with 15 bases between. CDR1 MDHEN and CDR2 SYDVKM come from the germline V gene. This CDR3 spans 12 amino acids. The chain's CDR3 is CASDREVLEQYF. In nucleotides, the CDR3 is TGTGCCAGTGATAGGGAGGTACTCGAGCAGTACTTC.

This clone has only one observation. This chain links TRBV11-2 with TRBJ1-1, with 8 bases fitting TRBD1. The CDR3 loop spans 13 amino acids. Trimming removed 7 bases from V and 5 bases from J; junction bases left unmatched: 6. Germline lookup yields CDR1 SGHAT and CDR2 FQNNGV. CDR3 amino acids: CASMDREGTEAFF. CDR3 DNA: TGTGCCAGCATGGACAGGGAAGGGACTGAAGCTTTCTTT.

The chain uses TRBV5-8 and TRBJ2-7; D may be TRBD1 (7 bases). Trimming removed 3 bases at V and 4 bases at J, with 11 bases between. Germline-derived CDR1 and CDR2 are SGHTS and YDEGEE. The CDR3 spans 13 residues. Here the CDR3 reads CASSSGGPYEQYF. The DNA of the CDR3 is TGTGCCAGCAGCTCAGGGGGGCCTTACGAGCAGTACTTC.

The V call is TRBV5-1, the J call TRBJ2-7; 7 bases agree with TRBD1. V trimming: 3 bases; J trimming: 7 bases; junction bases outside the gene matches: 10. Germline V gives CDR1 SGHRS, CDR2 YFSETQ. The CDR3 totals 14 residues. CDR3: CASSSLQGRREQYF. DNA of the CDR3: TGCGCCAGCAGCTCCTTACAGGGGCGGAGAGAGCAGTACTTC.